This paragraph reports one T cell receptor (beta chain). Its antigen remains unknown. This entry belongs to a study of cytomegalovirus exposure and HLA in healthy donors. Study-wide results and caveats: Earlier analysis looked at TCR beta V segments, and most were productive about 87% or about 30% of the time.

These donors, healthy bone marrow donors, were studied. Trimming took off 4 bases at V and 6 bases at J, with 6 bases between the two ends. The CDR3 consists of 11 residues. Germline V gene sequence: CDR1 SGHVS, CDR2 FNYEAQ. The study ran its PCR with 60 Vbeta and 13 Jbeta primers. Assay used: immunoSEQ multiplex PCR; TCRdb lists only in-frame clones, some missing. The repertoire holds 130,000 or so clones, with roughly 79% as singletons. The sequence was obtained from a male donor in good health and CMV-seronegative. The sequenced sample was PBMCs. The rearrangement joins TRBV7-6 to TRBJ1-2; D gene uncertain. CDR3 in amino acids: CASSSADGYTF. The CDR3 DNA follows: TGTGCCAGCAGCTCCGCGGATGGCTACACCTTC.